This T cell receptor (beta chain) stems from a study of vaccination and CD4 T cells after COVID-19. Across the study: Convalescent individuals numbered four females and six males, two being Hispanic. Median time from COVID diagnosis to post-COVID sampling was about 100 days (35 to 161).

Once obtained from cultured CD4+ T cells, the DNA was sequenced using the Oncomine TCR Beta short-read assay. Using its own MiXCR run on the PCR reads, TCRdb lists one record per CDR3 protein. The table has around 20,000 distinct CDR3 sequences, 50% to 60% seen once. The CDR3 totals 12 residues. V lost 5 bases to trimming and J lost 3 bases, with 8 bases between them. Germline CDR1 SGHNT, CDR2 YENEEA. Details on this clonotype: Its antigen is unknown.

The treatment is: roughly ten-day PBMC culture with coronavirus spike peptide pools or control peptides (ViraFEST assay). Peptide pool stimulation in ViraFEST expanded antigen-specific T cells, whose TCRs were then sequenced. Fresh medium (containing IL-2) replaced half the medium on days 3 and 7. The chain carries TRBV11-3 and TRBJ2-7; D unresolved. Sequenced here: CD4+ T cells from blood, cultured in vitro, sampled after SARS-CoV-2 vaccination. The clonotype was recovered from a human donor who had recovered from COVID-19. The DNA for the CDR3 is TGTGCCAGCAGCCTAAGATTCTACGAGCAGTACTTC. This sequence encodes CASSLRFYEQYF.